Listed below are T cell receptor beta chains from one sample, sequenced in a study of blood T cells in healthy people across ages. In TCRdb, the 5' RACE reads were re-called with MiXCR into one record per CDR3 protein. The sample records 650,000 to 900,000 distinct CDR3 sequences, under 80% being singletons. The sequencing sample was made of blood. All receptors come from a man younger than 45 in good health. The CDR3 runs from the conserved cysteine through the conserved F or W. The order of the fields is V gene, J gene, D gene, CDR3 protein. D genes are given only for firm matches.

TRBV5-1	TRBJ2-5	NA	CASSLIQQETQYF
TRBV6-2/TRBV6-3	TRBJ2-2	TRBD2	CASSRGLAGTGELFF
TRBV12-3/TRBV12-4	TRBJ1-2	NA	CASSLGLSYTF
TRBV20-1	TRBJ2-1	NA	CSPYTGGQFF
TRBV20-1	TRBJ2-1	TRBD2	CSAWEAGGIEQFF
TRBV20-1	TRBJ2-7	NA	CSARGGGLRQYF
TRBV7-2	TRBJ2-1	TRBD2	CASSRTSGPFDEQFF
TRBV5-1	TRBJ2-5	NA	CASGRGRGPQETQYF
TRBV5-1	TRBJ1-1	TRBD1	CASGTGVLYTEAFF
TRBV21-1	TRBJ1-4	NA	CASRCRGKTNEKLFF
TRBV20-1	TRBJ2-7	NA	CSAIGTGWDEQYF
TRBV10-3	TRBJ1-2	NA	CAIRDTLIGVNYGYTF
TRBV4-1	TRBJ2-1	TRBD1	CASSQDFEDREMNEQFF
TRBV2	TRBJ2-3	TRBD1	CASSEEGANTDTQYF
TRBV7-2	TRBJ2-7	NA	CASSPHPTGTSSYEQYF
TRBV29-1	TRBJ2-7	NA	CSVRAGKSYEQYF
TRBV4-1	TRBJ1-4	TRBD1	CASSPRDRGRVNEKLFF
TRBV28	TRBJ1-2	TRBD1	CASNDRGLGYTF
TRBV20-1	TRBJ2-3	NA	CSVHPTQEPQGTQYF
TRBV4-3	TRBJ1-2	NA	CASSQDDRTNYGYTF
TRBV2	TRBJ2-3	TRBD2	CASRAGMEADTQYF
TRBV11-2	TRBJ1-2	NA	CASSFTGKGGYTF
TRBV7-2	TRBJ2-4	NA	CASSPGSAGENIQYF
TRBV10-3	TRBJ2-3	TRBD2	CAISPDGRTSTDTQYF
TRBV20-1	TRBJ1-1	NA	CSARDLAAEAFF
TRBV6-1	TRBJ2-1	TRBD2	CASSDNGGWDEQFF
TRBV4-3	TRBJ2-5	NA	CASSQGTTVSQETQYF
TRBV13	TRBJ2-1	TRBD1	CASSFMGRGRVYYNEQFF
TRBV7-2	TRBJ2-1	TRBD1	CASSGDRGRFF
TRBV28	TRBJ2-7	NA	CASSFSEFGFDDEQYF
TRBV6-5	TRBJ2-1	NA	CASSLRLAYNEQFF
TRBV10-3	TRBJ2-3	NA	CAISESHSSTDTQYF
TRBV11-1	TRBJ1-5	NA	CASSKNSNQPQHF
TRBV3-1	TRBJ1-1	NA	CASSQRRWASGAFF
TRBV28	TRBJ2-7	NA	CASTHTPTAYEQYF